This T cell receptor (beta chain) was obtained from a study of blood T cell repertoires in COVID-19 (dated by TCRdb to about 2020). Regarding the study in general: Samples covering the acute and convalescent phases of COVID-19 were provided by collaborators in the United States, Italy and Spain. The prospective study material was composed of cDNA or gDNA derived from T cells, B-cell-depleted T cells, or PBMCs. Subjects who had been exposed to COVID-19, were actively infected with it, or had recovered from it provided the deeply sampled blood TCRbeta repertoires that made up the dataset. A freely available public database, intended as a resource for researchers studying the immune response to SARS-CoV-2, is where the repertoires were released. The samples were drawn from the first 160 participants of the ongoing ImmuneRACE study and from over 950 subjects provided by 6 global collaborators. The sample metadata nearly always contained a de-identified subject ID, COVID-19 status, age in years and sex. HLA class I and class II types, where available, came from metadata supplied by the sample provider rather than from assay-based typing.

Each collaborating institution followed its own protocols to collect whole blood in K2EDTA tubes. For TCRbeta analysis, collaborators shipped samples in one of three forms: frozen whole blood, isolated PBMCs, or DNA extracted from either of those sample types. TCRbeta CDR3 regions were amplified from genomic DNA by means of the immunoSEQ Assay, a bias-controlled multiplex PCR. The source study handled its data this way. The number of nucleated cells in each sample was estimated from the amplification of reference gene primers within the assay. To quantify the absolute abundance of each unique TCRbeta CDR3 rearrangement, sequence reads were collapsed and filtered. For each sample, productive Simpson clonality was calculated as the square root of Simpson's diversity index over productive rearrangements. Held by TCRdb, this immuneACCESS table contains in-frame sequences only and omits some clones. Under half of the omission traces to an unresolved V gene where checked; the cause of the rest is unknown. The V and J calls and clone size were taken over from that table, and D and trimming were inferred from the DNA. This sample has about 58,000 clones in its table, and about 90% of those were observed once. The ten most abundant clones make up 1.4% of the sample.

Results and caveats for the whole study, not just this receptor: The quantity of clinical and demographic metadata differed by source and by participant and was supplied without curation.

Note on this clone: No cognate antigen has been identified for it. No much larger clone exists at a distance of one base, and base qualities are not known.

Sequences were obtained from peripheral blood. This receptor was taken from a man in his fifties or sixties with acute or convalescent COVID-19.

The CDR3 corresponds to CASSLKAGGSPNEQFF. The DNA sequence reads TGCGCCAGCAGCCTAAAAGCGGGAGGGTCTCCCAATGAGCAGTTCTTC. The chain was built from TRBV4-1 and TRBJ2-1, with 10 bases aligning to TRBD2. V is trimmed back by 4 bases and J by 6 bases, and the junction contains 9 bases that no gene match accounts for. The cysteine opens and the phenylalanine closes a CDR3 of 16 amino acids. Of all the DNA, just the CDR3 is kept, 48 bases in frame from base 1. CDR1 is given as MGHRA and CDR2 as YSYEKL, both from the germline V gene.